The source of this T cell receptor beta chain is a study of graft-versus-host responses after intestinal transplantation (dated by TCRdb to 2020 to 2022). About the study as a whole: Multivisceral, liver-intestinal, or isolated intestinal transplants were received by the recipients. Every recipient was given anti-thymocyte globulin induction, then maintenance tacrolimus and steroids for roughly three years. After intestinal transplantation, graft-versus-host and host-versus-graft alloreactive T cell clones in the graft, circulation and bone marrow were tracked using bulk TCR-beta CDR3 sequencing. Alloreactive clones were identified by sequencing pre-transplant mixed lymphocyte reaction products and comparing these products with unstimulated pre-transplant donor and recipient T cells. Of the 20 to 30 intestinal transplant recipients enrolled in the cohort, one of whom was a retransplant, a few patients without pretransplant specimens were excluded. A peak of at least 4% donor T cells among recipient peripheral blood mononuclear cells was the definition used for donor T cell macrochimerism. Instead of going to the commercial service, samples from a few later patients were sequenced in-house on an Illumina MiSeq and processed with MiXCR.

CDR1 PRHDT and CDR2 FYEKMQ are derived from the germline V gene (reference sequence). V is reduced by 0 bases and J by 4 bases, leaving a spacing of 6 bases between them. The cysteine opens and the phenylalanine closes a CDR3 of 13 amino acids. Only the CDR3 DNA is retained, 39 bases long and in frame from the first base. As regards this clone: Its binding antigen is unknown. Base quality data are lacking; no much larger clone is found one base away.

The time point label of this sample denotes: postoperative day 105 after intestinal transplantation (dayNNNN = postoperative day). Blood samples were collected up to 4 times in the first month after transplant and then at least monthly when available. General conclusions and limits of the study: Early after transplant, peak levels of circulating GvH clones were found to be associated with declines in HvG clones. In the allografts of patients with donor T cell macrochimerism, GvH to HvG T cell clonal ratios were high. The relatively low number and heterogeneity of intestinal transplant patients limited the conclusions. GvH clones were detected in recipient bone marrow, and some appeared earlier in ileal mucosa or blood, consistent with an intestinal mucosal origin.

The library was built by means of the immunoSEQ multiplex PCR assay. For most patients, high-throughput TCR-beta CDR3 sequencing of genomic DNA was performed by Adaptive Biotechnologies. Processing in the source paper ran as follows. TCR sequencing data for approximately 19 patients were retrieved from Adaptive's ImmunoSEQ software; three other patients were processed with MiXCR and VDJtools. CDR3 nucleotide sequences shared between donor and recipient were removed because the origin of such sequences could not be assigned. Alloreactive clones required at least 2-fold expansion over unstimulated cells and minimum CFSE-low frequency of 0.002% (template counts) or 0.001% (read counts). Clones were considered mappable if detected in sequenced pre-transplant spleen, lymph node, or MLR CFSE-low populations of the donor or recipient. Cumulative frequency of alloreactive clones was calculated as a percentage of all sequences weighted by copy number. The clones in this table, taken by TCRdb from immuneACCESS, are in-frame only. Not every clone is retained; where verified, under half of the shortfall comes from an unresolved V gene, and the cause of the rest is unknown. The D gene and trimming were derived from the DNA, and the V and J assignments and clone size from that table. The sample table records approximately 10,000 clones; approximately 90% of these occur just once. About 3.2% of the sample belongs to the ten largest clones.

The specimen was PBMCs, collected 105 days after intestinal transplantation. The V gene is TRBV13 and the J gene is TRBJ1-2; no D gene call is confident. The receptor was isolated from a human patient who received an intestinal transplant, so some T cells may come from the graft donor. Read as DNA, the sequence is TGTGCCAGCAGCTTAGGGGGGTTCTATGGCTACACCTTC. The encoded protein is CASSLGGFYGYTF.